The 18 T cell receptor beta chains below come from one sample, sequenced in a study of cytomegalovirus exposure and HLA in healthy donors. Data came from immunoSEQ multiplex PCR; TCRdb stores just in-frame clones and leaves some out. This table has some 190,000 clones, approximately 86% appearing once. The sequencing input was PBMCs. The receptors were gathered from a man between 25 and 39 years old in good health and CMV-seropositive.

The V call is TRBV9, the J call TRBJ2-2; D unresolved. Between the trimmed V and J ends, which lost 4 bases and 5 bases, there was a span of 9 bases. Germline V gene data show CDR1 as SGDLS and CDR2 as YYNGEE. The CDR3 contains 13 residues. This CDR3 is CASSQFLTGELFF. The CDR3, as DNA: TGTGCCAGCAGCCAATTTTTGACCGGGGAGCTGTTTTTT.

The rearrangement links TRBV29-1 to TRBJ1-5, with D possibly matching TRBD1 (5 bases). Trimming took off 6 bases at V and 7 bases at J, with 19 bases between the two ends. This CDR3 comprises 14 residues. In germline, CDR1 is SQVTM, CDR2 ANQGSEA. The CDR3 bases are TGCAGCGTCCGGTTGCGGGGGTCGCGCCAGCCCCAGCATTTT. Its translation: CSVRLRGSRQPQHF. Looking up the rest from reference TRBV29-1 and TRBJ1-5 gives the full variable domain: SAVISQKPSRDICQRGTSLTIQCQVDSQVTMMFWYRQQPGQSLTLIATANQGSEATYESGFVIDKFPISRPNLTFSTLTVSNMSPEDSSIYLCSVRLRGSRQPQHFGDGTRLSIL.

This chain uses TRBV1 with TRBJ2-2; TRBD2 is taken as the D call from the table, unchecked against the DNA. TRBV1 counts as a pseudogene. The CDR3 runs to 17 residues. The CDR3 loop reads CTSSQEGLAGGNGELFF. The CDR3 DNA is TGCACCAGCAGCCAAGAAGGCCTAGCGGGAGGAAACGGGGAGCTGTTTTTT.

J is TRBJ2-7 and V is TRBV7-3; possible D gene TRBD1, 6 bases. Germline V gene sequence: CDR1 SGHTA, CDR2 FQGTGA. The CDR3 spans 13 residues. Trimming took off 8 bases at V and 2 bases at J, with 13 bases between the two ends. The CDR3 region is CASGPGAAYEQYF. The CDR3 DNA follows: TGTGCCAGCGGCCCAGGGGCGGCCTACGAGCAGTACTTC. The full variable domain, completed using reference TRBV7-3 and TRBJ2-7, is GAGVSQTPSNKVTEKGKYVELRCDPISGHTALYWYRQSLGQGPEFLIYFQGTGAADDSGLPNDRFFAVRPEGSVSTLKIQRTERGDSAVYLCASGPGAAYEQYFGPGTRLTVT.

J is TRBJ2-7 and V is TRBV5-8, with unresolved D. Trimming stripped 4 bases from V and 1 base from J, with 15 bases between. The CDR3 is made up of 15 amino acids. CDR1 is SGHTS, CDR2 YDEGEE, per germline. In nucleotides, the CDR3 is TGTGCCAGCAGCACCTTGGTCGGCTATTCCTACGAGCAGTACTTC. Translating it yields CASSTLVGYSYEQYF.

The chain combines TRBV27 with TRBJ2-7; possible D gene TRBD1, 6 bases. Deletions cut 9 bases from V and 4 bases from J, with 19 bases between. Germline V lookup: CDR1 MNHEY, CDR2 SMNVEV (reference sequence). CDR3 size: 14 residues. CDR3 sequence (DNA): TGTGCCAGTAAAACCCAGGGGTCTGGGTACGAGCAGTACTTC. Protein: CASKTQGSGYEQYF.

J is TRBJ2-2 and V is TRBV4-1; no definite D call. Per the germline V gene, CDR1 is MGHRA and CDR2 is YSYEKL. Trimming left V 2 bases short and J 0 bases short, with 10 bases between. This CDR3 spans 16 amino acids. Written as DNA, the CDR3 is TGCGCCAGCAGCCAATCGACCGGCGCGAACACCGGGGAGCTGTTTTTT. Translation gives CASSQSTGANTGELFF.

The chain combines TRBV7-9 with TRBJ1-1, with no clear D. CDR3 length equals 13 residues. Germline CDR1 and CDR2: SEHNR and FQNEAQ (reference sequence). V was pared by 3 bases and J by 1 base, with 6 bases between. The CDR3 reads CASSFSSNTEAFF. CDR3 in DNA: TGTGCCAGCAGCTTTAGTTCGAACACTGAAGCTTTCTTT.

This chain connects TRBV7-8 to TRBJ2-7; D unclear. CDR3 length: 13 amino acids. V lost 5 bases and J 2 bases, leaving 10 bases between the germline ends. The V gene's germline CDR1 is SGHVS and CDR2 FQNEAQ. The CDR3 nucleotides are TGTGCCAGCAGCCCGACCGACGCCTACGAGCAGTACTTC. Residues: CASSPTDAYEQYF.

This clone was seen a few times. The chain has TRBV30 and TRBJ1-4; D is unresolved. The CDR3 covers 14 residues. V dropped 1 base and J dropped 8 bases, with 14 bases sitting between them. Germline CDR1 GTSNPN, CDR2 SVGIG (reference sequence). CDR3: CAWSGGRRKEKLFF. The DNA for the CDR3 is TGTGCCTGGAGTGGAGGGAGGCGCAAGGAAAAACTGTTTTTT.

This clone has just one count. This chain joins TRBV11-3 and TRBJ2-5; D possibly matches TRBD1 or TRBD2 (6 bases each). The V end was cut by 5 bases, the J end by 2 bases, with 15 bases between. The CDR3 length is 15 residues. Germline CDR1 SGHNT, CDR2 YENEEA. CDR3 residues: CASSGGVRGQETQYF. The CDR3 DNA sequence: TGTGCCAGCAGCGGCGGGGTCAGGGGACAAGAGACCCAGTACTTC.

CDR3 region: CASSEGLSYEQYF. In DNA form, the CDR3 reads TGTGCCAGCAGCGAGGGACTTTCCTACGAGCAGTACTTC. The chain links TRBV13 to TRBJ2-7, with D possibly matching TRBD2 (6 bases). Looked up from germline, CDR1 is PRHDT and CDR2 is FYEKMQ (reference sequence). CDR3 length equals 13 residues. V gave up 5 bases and J gave up 1 base, with 9 bases separating them.

The rearrangement joins TRBV19 to TRBJ2-1, with 12 nucleotides matching TRBD2. V lost 7 bases and J lost 0; bases outside the gene matches: 7. The CDR3 totals 17 residues. CDR1 and CDR2 from the germline V gene are LNHDA and SQIVND (reference sequence). The CDR3 DNA follows: TGTGCCAGTATGGGGACTAGCGGGTTGAGCTCCTACAATGAGCAGTTCTTC. This codes for CASMGTSGLSSYNEQFF.

This rearrangement joins TRBV7-2 to TRBJ2-7, with D uncertain. CDR1 is SGHTA and CDR2 is FQGNSA in the germline V gene. The CDR3 spans 12 residues. The V end was cut by 0 bases, the J end by 5 bases, with 5 bases between. The CDR3 reads CASSLASNEQYF. CDR3 in DNA: TGTGCCAGCAGCTTAGCGTCGAACGAGCAGTACTTC.

The gene calls are TRBV4-1 and TRBJ2-7; TRBD2 might be the D (5 bases). V was clipped by 6 bases and J by 4 bases, with 22 bases between them. Per germline, CDR1 MGHRA and CDR2 YSYEKL. This CDR3 contains 16 residues. The chain's CDR3 is CASRRAAGNLEYEQYF. DNA for the CDR3: TGCGCCAGCAGACGCGCTGCCGGGAACCTAGAATACGAGCAGTACTTC.

The chain links TRBV27 to TRBJ2-1; D call uncertain. This CDR3 is 14 amino acids long. Germline V gene lookup returns CDR1 MNHEY and CDR2 SMNVEV (reference sequence). V was shortened by 4 bases and J by 1 base, with 8 bases between the two germline ends. DNA of the CDR3: TGTGCCAGCAGTTCGTACCCTTCCTACAATGAGCAGTTCTTC. It encodes CASSSYPSYNEQFF.

V gene TRBV5-4 combines with J gene TRBJ2-1; D may be TRBD2 (5 bases). The CDR3 is 14 residues long. V lost 0 bases, J lost 5 bases, and 9 bases lay in between. Germline loops: CDR1 SGHNT, CDR2 YYREEE (reference sequence). Here the CDR3 reads CASSLGRADNEQFF. Written as DNA, the CDR3 is TGTGCCAGCAGCTTGGGTAGAGCGGACAATGAGCAGTTCTTC.

The gene calls are TRBV4-3 and TRBJ1-2; 7 bases agree with TRBD1. CDR3 size: 15 residues. Trimming removed 4 bases from V and 1 base from J; junction bases left unmatched: 6. CDR1 and CDR2 from the germline V gene are LGHNA and YSLEER. This CDR3 reads CASSRRQGDNYGYTF. CDR3 nucleotides: TGCGCCAGCAGCCGGAGACAGGGAGATAACTATGGCTACACCTTC.